The present entry profiles one T cell receptor (beta chain) with its context. Its antigen is undetermined. This record comes from a study of neoadjuvant anti-PD-1 for oral cavity cancer. At the level of the study: Most patients had three to four biweekly doses of 3 mg/kg nivolumab before resection. Non-progressing patients received a fourth nivolumab dose near day 43, then surgery on days 50-56. General study points: After neoadjuvant nivolumab, PBMC T cell clonality was significantly higher in non-responders than responders. Treg/Th17 ratio rose with pretreatment blood and fell with post-treatment tumor TCRbeta clonality.

There are 14 residues in the CDR3. Unmatched junction bases numbered 4, after V lost 3 bases and J lost 3 bases. Germline assignment: CDR1 SQVTM and CDR2 ANQGSEA. Here immunoSEQ multiplex PCR was the method, and the copy in TCRdb shows in-frame clones only, minus some. The table includes 30,000 to 40,000 clones, around 87% detected once. The starting material was PBMCs, obtained before nivolumab (anti-PD-1) treatment. This receptor was obtained from a person aged 35-80 years with oral cavity squamous cell carcinoma. V and J are TRBV29-1 and TRBJ1-4; the match to TRBD1 covers 7 bases. CDR3 nucleotides: TGCAGCGTTGATGTTCAGGGGGCTAATGAAAAACTGTTTTTT. Translation: CSVDVQGANEKLFF.